This T cell receptor (beta chain) was recovered during a study of cytomegalovirus exposure and HLA in healthy donors. The study, taken as a whole, reports: What was likely a sequencing artifact was a cluster of highly shared sequence variants. Links to common viral pathogens appeared, in a later analysis, for several of the most significant clusters. Information on immune exposure was restricted to one variable (CMV serostatus).

Use of 60 Vbeta and 13 Jbeta primers characterized the PCR. TCRdb's copy holds only in-frame clones and misses some; the assay was immunoSEQ multiplex PCR. The table has 150,000 to 200,000 clones, about 80% seen once. Notes on this clone: Its antigen is not known.

Germline V CDR1 and CDR2: SQVTM, ANQGSEA. This CDR3 region has 14 residues. V lost 4 bases, J lost 2 bases, and 14 bases lay in between. The source of this sequence is a woman aged 25 to 39 in good health and CMV-seropositive. The sample consisted of PBMCs. The chain employs TRBV29-1 and TRBJ2-5; D is uncertain. The CDR3, as DNA: TGCAGCGTTGCGGTGGGTAGCAGACAAGAGACCCAGTACTTC. Translated: CSVAVGSRQETQYF.